Each of the 27 T cell receptor beta chains below was sequenced from the same sample in a study of T cell responses to AZD1222 COVID-19 vaccine. The assay was immunoSEQ multiplex PCR, and TCRdb's table has in-frame clones only and misses some. Of 95,000 to 150,000 clones in the sample, about 89% were seen once. The sample in question was peripheral blood, obtained on day 0 of AZD1222 vaccination. These TCRs come from an adult in good health.

The CDR3 reads CASNQRGSHEQYF. For the CDR3, the DNA is TGTGCCAGTAACCAGCGGGGGAGCCACGAGCAGTACTTC. The V gene is TRBV19, the J gene TRBJ2-7; 8 bases agree with TRBD2. Germline assignment: CDR1 LNHDA and CDR2 SQIVND (reference sequence). The CDR3 consists of 13 residues. The V segment lost 7 bases and the J segment 5 bases; nucleotides outside the gene matches: 7.

This clone showed up just a few times. V gene TRBV30 combines with J gene TRBJ1-1; 9 bases are shared with TRBD1. Germline values: CDR1 GTSNPN, CDR2 SVGIG (reference sequence). This CDR3 spans 15 amino acids. The trim removed 3 bases at V and 2 bases at J, leaving 7 bases unmatched. The CDR3 protein is CAWSPTGGGNTEAFF. Written as DNA, the CDR3 is TGTGCCTGGAGCCCTACAGGGGGCGGTAACACTGAAGCTTTCTTT.

The genes are TRBV7-9 and TRBJ2-7; 8 bases are shared with TRBD1. Germline loops: CDR1 SEHNR, CDR2 FQNEAQ (reference sequence). The CDR3 is 14 amino acids. After removal of 2 bases from V and 9 bases from J, the junction contained 9 bases not matched to a gene. The CDR3 sequence is CASSLSGGLLGQYF. The CDR3 nucleotides read TGTGCCAGCAGCTTATCAGGGGGCCTTTTGGGGCAGTACTTC.

This clone was seen just once. The V and J genes are TRBV18 and TRBJ2-5; 7 nucleotides agree with TRBD2. J was trimmed by 2 bases and V by 1 base; bases with no gene match: 13. CDR1 KGHSH and CDR2 LQKENI come from the germline V gene. The CDR3 is 18 amino acids. CDR3 in DNA: TGTGCCAGCTCACCACAGCTAAGGGCAGCGGGGAGTCAAGAGACCCAGTACTTC. This translates into CASSPQLRAAGSQETQYF.

J is TRBJ1-2 and V is TRBV5-4; a weak D match, TRBD1 (6 bases). CDR3 length: 13 residues. The germline V gene encodes CDR1 SGHNT and CDR2 YYREEE (reference sequence). With 7 bases removed from V and 4 bases from J, the gap between germline ends came to 14 bases. The CDR3 DNA follows: TGTGCCAGCTCTCAAGAGGGGGGCTATGGCTACACCTTC. Protein: CASSQEGGYGYTF.

The chain employs TRBV15 and TRBJ1-4; 8 bases are a match to TRBD1. Per the germline V gene, CDR1 is LNHNV and CDR2 is YYDKDF (reference sequence). The J segment lost 8 bases and the V segment lost 1 base, leaving 0 bases of the junction unmatched. The CDR3 covers 13 residues. CDR3 in amino acids: CATSRGDREKLFF. The CDR3 DNA follows: TGTGCCACCAGCAGAGGGGACAGGGAAAAACTGTTTTTT.

The chain has TRBV6-5 and TRBJ1-1; TRBD1 matches 8 bases. CDR1 is MNHEY and CDR2 is SVGAGI in the germline V gene. Trimming cost V 0 bases and J 7 bases; bases outside gene matches: 4. The CDR3 is 14 amino acids. The CDR3 sequence: CASSYSQGAGEAFF. DNA of the CDR3: TGTGCCAGCAGTTACTCGCAGGGGGCGGGTGAAGCTTTCTTT.

This CDR3 is CASSSGLASTDTQYF. CDR3 in DNA: TGTGCCAGCAGCTCCGGACTAGCTAGCACAGATACGCAGTATTTT. J is TRBJ2-3 and V is TRBV7-3, with 8 bases matching TRBD2. With 4 bases clipped from V and 0 bases from J, the junction kept 3 bases outside the gene matches. From germline, CDR1 is SGHTA and CDR2 FQGTGA. This CDR3 comprises 15 residues. Supplemented by reference TRBV7-3 and TRBJ2-3, the full variable domain reads GAGVSQTPSNKVTEKGKYVELRCDPISGHTALYWYRQSLGQGPEFLIYFQGTGAADDSGLPNDRFFAVRPEGSVSTLKIQRTERGDSAVYLCASSSGLASTDTQYFGPGTRLTVL.

This rearrangement joins TRBV27 to TRBJ1-6; perhaps TRBD1 as D (5 bases). CDR3 length: 15 residues. V lost 3 bases, J lost 0 bases, and 6 bases lay in between. Germline lookup yields CDR1 MNHEY and CDR2 SMNVEV (reference sequence). This chain's CDR3 is CASSFQGSYNSPLHF. CDR3 DNA sequence: TGTGCCAGCAGTTTCCAGGGCTCCTATAATTCACCCCTCCACTTT.

The rearrangement uses TRBV10-3 and TRBJ2-7; D gene ambiguous. Trimming pared 6 bases from V and 3 bases from J, leaving 6 bases between. The CDR3 spans 11 residues. Germline V CDR1 and CDR2: ENHRY, SYGVKD. The CDR3 loop reads CAISDVYEQYF. In nucleotides, the CDR3 is TGTGCCATCAGCGACGTCTACGAGCAGTACTTC.

This chain links TRBV6-5 with TRBJ1-2; the match to TRBD1 covers 7 bases. Germline V CDR1 and CDR2: MNHEY, SVGAGI. Losses at the gene ends were 6 bases for V and 0 bases for J; bases not matched to a gene: 7. CDR3 length equals 15 residues. The CDR3 region is CASRDGQAPNYGYTF. The CDR3 DNA reads as TGTGCCAGCAGAGATGGACAGGCCCCTAACTATGGCTACACCTTC.

This clone was detected once. The chain couples TRBV5-5 to TRBJ2-3; no firm D call. The V gene's germline CDR1 is SGHKS and CDR2 YYEKEE (reference sequence). Trimming cost V 0 bases and J 4 bases, with 9 bases left between them. This CDR3 has 14 amino acids. The chain's CDR3 is CASSLEYFADTQYF. Written as DNA, the CDR3 is TGTGCCAGCAGCTTGGAATATTTCGCAGATACGCAGTATTTT. The variable domain in full, with the rest retrieved from reference TRBV5-5 and TRBJ2-3, is DAGVTQSPTHLIKTRGQQVTLRCSPISGHKSVSWYQQVLGQGPQFIFQYYEKEERGRGNFPDRFSARQFPNYSSELNVNALLLGDSALYLCASSLEYFADTQYFGPGTRLTVL.

The chain is built from TRBV6-5 and TRBJ2-2, with 7 bases fitting TRBD2. Germline CDR1 is MNHEY and CDR2 is SVGAGI. J lost 4 bases, V lost 7 bases, and 6 bases had no gene match. The CDR3 loop spans 14 amino acids. In nucleotides, the CDR3 is TGTGCCAGCAAAGACTCGGGGGGCACCGGGGAGCTGTTTTTT. Translation: CASKDSGGTGELFF.

The V and J genes are TRBV3-1 (or the pseudogene TRBV3-2) and TRBJ1-1; the match to TRBD1 covers 9 bases. Trimming cost V 4 bases and J 2 bases; bases outside gene matches: 2. Germline V gene data show CDR1 as LGHDT and CDR2 as YNNKEL (reference sequence). This CDR3 comprises 14 residues. The CDR3 nucleotides read TGTGCCAGCAGCCCGGGACAGGGTAACACTGAAGCTTTCTTT. Translated, it gives CASSPGQGNTEAFF.

This clone was seen just once. V and J are TRBV10-3 and TRBJ1-5, with TRBD1 as a possible D gene (5 bases). Trimming pared 4 bases from V and 4 bases from J, leaving 8 bases between. The V gene's germline CDR1 is ENHRY and CDR2 SYGVKD. The CDR3 totals 13 residues. The CDR3 spells CAISGQLNQPQHF. In nucleotides, the CDR3 is TGTGCCATCAGTGGACAGCTAAATCAGCCCCAGCATTTT.

This chain joins TRBV25-1 and TRBJ2-2, with a tentative D call TRBD2 (5 bases). V was clipped by 3 bases and J by 4 bases, with 18 bases between them. The CDR3 is 17 amino acids. Germline V gene lookup returns CDR1 MGHDK and CDR2 SYGVNS. In DNA, the CDR3 is TGTGCCAGCAGTGAGCGCCCTGGGAGTCGAGGCACCGGGGAGCTGTTTTTT. Residues: CASSERPGSRGTGELFF.

The rearrangement joins TRBV5-4 to TRBJ2-7; 7 nucleotides agree with TRBD1. The CDR3 is 13 amino acids. The germline V gene has CDR1 SGHNT and CDR2 YYREEE (reference sequence). The trim removed 4 bases at V and 11 bases at J, leaving 12 bases unmatched. CDR3 nucleotide sequence: TGTGCCAGCAGCCCGGAGACAGGGCTTGAGAAGTACTTC. Its translation is CASSPETGLEKYF.

This sequence joins TRBV30 and TRBJ1-2; no clear D gene. Germline CDR1 reads GTSNPN; CDR2 reads SVGIG (reference sequence). The V end lost 0 bases, the J end lost 2 bases, and 7 bases lay between the germline ends. This CDR3 has 13 amino acids. This chain's CDR3 is CAWSVYGNYGYTF. CDR3 bases: TGTGCCTGGAGTGTATACGGGAACTATGGCTACACCTTC.

This chain uses TRBV11-3 with TRBJ2-3, with 9 bases aligning to TRBD2. The CDR3 totals 16 residues. With V trimmed by 4 bases and J by 4 bases, 9 bases remained unmatched. CDR1 and CDR2 (germline): SGHNT, YENEEA. The CDR3 sequence: CASSSRLAGSSDTQYF. The CDR3 nucleotides are TGTGCCAGCAGCTCCCGGCTAGCGGGGAGCTCAGATACGCAGTATTTT.

DNA for the CDR3: TGTGCCAGCAGCTTAGCGCGACAGGGGCGTGAGACCCAGTACTTC. It yields the protein CASSLARQGRETQYF. The gene calls are TRBV7-2 and TRBJ2-5; 8 bases match TRBD1. The ends lost 0 bases at V and 5 bases at J; junction bases unmatched: 5. Germline CDR1 SGHTA, CDR2 FQGNSA. This CDR3 region has 15 residues.

The chain has TRBV4-3 and TRBJ2-1; TRBD1 agrees at 10 bases. V shed 0 bases and J 2 bases; nucleotides not matched to a gene: 10. This CDR3 contains 19 residues. CDR1 and CDR2 (germline): LGHNA, YSLEER. This CDR3 reads CASSQETGGARGAYNEQFF. For the CDR3, the DNA is TGCGCCAGCAGCCAAGAGACAGGGGGCGCCAGGGGGGCCTACAATGAGCAGTTCTTC.

V is TRBV11-2 and J is TRBJ1-3; the match to TRBD1 covers 7 bases. The length of the CDR3 is 15 residues. CDR1 and CDR2 from the germline V gene are SGHAT and FQNNGV. Germline trimming cut 4 bases from V and 0 bases from J; bases unmatched to any gene: 3. CDR3 in amino acids: CASSSGQVSGNTIYF. The CDR3 DNA is TGTGCCAGCAGCTCCGGACAGGTCTCTGGAAACACCATATATTTT. Complete variable domain (other parts from reference TRBV11-2 and TRBJ1-3): EAGVAQSPRYKIIEKRQSVAFWCNPISGHATLYWYQQILGQGPKLLIQFQNNGVVDDSQLPKDRFSAERLKGVDSTLKIQPAKLEDSAVYLCASSSGQVSGNTIYFGEGSWLTVV.

This chain connects TRBV3-1 (or the pseudogene TRBV3-2) to TRBJ1-6; 11 nucleotides agree with TRBD1. Trimming took 4 bases from V and 1 from J; bases not matched to a gene: 3. The CDR3 length is 17 residues. Looked up from germline, CDR1 is LGHDT and CDR2 is YNNKEL (reference sequence). The CDR3 spells CASSRDRGISYNSPLHF. DNA for the CDR3: TGTGCCAGCAGCCGGGACAGGGGGATATCCTATAATTCACCCCTCCACTTT.

The rearrangement uses TRBV5-6 and TRBJ2-1, with a possible D match to TRBD2 (6 bases). The CDR3 contains 15 residues. Trimming pared 1 base from V and 6 bases from J, leaving 14 bases between. Germline assignment: CDR1 SGHDT and CDR2 YYEEEE. The CDR3 region has the DNA TGTGCCAGCAGCTTGCGGGACTCCGGGACCAATGAGCAGTTCTTC. Its translation is CASSLRDSGTNEQFF. Full variable domain (remainder filled in from reference TRBV5-6 and TRBJ2-1): DAGVTQSPTHLIKTRGQQVTLRCSPKSGHDTVSWYQQALGQGPQFIFQYYEEEERQRGNFPDRFSGHQFPNYSSELNVNALLLGDSALYLCASSLRDSGTNEQFFGPGTRLTVL.

CDR3 in DNA: TGTGCCTGGGGCAGGGGGGCCAACACCGGGGAGCTGTTTTTT. This translates into CAWGRGANTGELFF. This chain connects TRBV30 to TRBJ2-2; TRBD1 is a possible D gene (7 bases). The CDR3 spans 14 residues. Per the germline V gene, CDR1 is GTSNPN and CDR2 is SVGIG (reference sequence). V shed 5 bases and J shed 2 bases, with 12 bases lying between them.

The V gene is TRBV7-6, the J gene TRBJ1-2, with D perhaps TRBD1 (6 bases). Looked up from germline, CDR1 is SGHVS and CDR2 is FNYEAQ. Trimming took off 0 bases at V and 8 bases at J, with 16 bases between the two ends. The CDR3 extends over 15 amino acids. CDR3 in amino acids: CASSLAPGADRGYTF. The CDR3 coding sequence is TGTGCCAGCAGCTTAGCCCCAGGGGCGGATCGGGGCTACACCTTC.

V gene TRBV10-1 combines with J gene TRBJ2-1, with D possibly matching TRBD1 (5 bases). Trimming cost V 4 bases and J 3 bases, with 13 bases left between them. CDR3 length equals 15 residues. Germline CDR1 reads WNHNN; CDR2 reads SYGVQD (reference sequence). The CDR3: CASSVIGANYNEQFF. The CDR3 DNA reads as TGCGCCAGCAGTGTAATTGGGGCGAACTACAATGAGCAGTTCTTC.